This is a list of T cell receptor beta chains from one sample in a study of cytomegalovirus exposure and HLA in healthy donors. The assay was immunoSEQ multiplex PCR, and TCRdb's table has in-frame clones only and misses some. The sample has about 130,000 clones; under 90% are singletons. The sample comprised PBMCs. These receptor sequences come from a man between 18 and 35 years old in good health and CMV-seronegative. CDR3s include the opening cysteine and the closing phenylalanine or tryptophan. A clone size is listed for some rows: how often the clone was seen (once, few, many), or a class if it is expanded.

CDR3 protein,V gene,clone size,J gene
CASSLGAGRSSYNEQFF,TRBV7-9,.,TRBJ2-1
CASSQGRVRNEQYF,TRBV4-1,.,TRBJ2-7
CASSPTVGGTNYGYTF,TRBV2,.,TRBJ1-2
CASSVTAGDLEQFF,TRBV7-8,.,TRBJ2-1
CASSLAADSNQPQHF,TRBV7-2,.,TRBJ1-5
CASSLGLAGQETQYF,TRBV5-6,.,TRBJ2-5
CASSSRQGSYGYTF,TRBV7-2,.,TRBJ1-2
CASSTRQVGDNEQFF,TRBV2,.,TRBJ2-1
CASQWDDRVSYNEQFF,TRBV5-1,.,TRBJ2-1
CAPARRLAGFGDTQYF,TRBV28,few,TRBJ2-3
CASSGGLAGASSYNEQFF,TRBV27,.,TRBJ2-1
CASSQAGLALITGELFF,TRBV4-1,.,TRBJ2-2
CAWSLAGSKDTQYF,TRBV30,.,TRBJ2-3
CASSLLAVNYEQYF,TRBV28,.,TRBJ2-7
CATLQDSSYNEQFF,TRBV27,.,TRBJ2-1
CASREGAHGEQYF,TRBV5-6,.,TRBJ2-7
CASSLGGGADTQYF,TRBV6-6,.,TRBJ2-3
CASSSQGQGASDTQYF,TRBV7-2,.,TRBJ2-3
CSAAKGLAGYQETQYF,TRBV29-1,.,TRBJ2-5
CASSFRTGYNEQFF,TRBV11-2,.,TRBJ2-1
CASRKTGGEAQPQHF,TRBV6-5,.,TRBJ1-5
CAISERGQGPEQYF,TRBV10-3,once,TRBJ2-7
CASSQNRDQPQHF,TRBV6-5,.,TRBJ1-5
CSVTDRGRADTQYF,TRBV29-1,.,TRBJ2-3
CASSEDMPGELFF,TRBV9,.,TRBJ2-2
CASSSDTEMQYF,TRBV7-3,once,TRBJ2-3
CAISERALVGVVEGELFF,TRBV10-3,.,TRBJ1-4
CASTVLAGVNEQFF,TRBV18,.,TRBJ2-1
CASSFRPGGFANTGELFF,TRBV5-1,.,TRBJ2-2
CASSSPAGDPVRETQYF,TRBV7-2,.,TRBJ2-5
CASSFSTGLDGYTF,TRBV5-1,.,TRBJ1-2
CASSSVHGATNEKLFF,TRBV5-4,.,TRBJ1-4